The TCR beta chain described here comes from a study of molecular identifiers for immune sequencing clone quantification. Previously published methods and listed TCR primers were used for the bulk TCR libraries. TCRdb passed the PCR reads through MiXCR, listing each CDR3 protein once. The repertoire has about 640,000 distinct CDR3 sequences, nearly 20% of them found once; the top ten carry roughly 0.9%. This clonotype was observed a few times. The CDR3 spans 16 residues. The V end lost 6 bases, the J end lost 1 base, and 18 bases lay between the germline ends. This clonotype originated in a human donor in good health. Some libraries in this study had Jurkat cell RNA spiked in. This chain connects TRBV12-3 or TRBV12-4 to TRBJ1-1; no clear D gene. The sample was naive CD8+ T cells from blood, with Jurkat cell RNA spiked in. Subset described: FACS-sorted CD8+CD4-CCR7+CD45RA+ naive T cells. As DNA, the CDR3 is TGTGCCAGCAGCTTACGGGGAATCTCGGGGAACACTGAAGCTTTCTTT. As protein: CASSLRGISGNTEAFF.